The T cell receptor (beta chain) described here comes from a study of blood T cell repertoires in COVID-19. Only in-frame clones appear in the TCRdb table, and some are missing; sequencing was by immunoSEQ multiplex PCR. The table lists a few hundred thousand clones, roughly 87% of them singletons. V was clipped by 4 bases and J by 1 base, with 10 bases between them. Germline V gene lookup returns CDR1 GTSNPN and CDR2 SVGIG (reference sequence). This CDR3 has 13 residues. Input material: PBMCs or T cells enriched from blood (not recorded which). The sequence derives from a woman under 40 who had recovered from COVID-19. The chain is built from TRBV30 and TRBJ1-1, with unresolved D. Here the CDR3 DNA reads TGTGCCTGGATCTTTCAGAAGAACACTGAAGCTTTCTTT. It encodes CAWIFQKNTEAFF.